The entry that follows covers one TCR beta chain sequence. Its specificity is not known. The V gene end was trimmed by 0 bases and the J gene end by 4 bases; junction bases not matched to a gene: 5. The CDR3 loop spans 15 amino acids. CDR1 SGHVS and CDR2 FNYEAQ come from the germline V gene. Sequencing was performed with immunoSEQ multiplex PCR; in TCRdb, only in-frame clones are kept and a portion is missing. The sample has around 100,000 clones, just over 90% seen once; the top ten hold 0.2% to 0.25%. This record comes from a study of graft-versus-host responses after intestinal transplantation. Whole-study context: Recipients underwent multivisceral, liver-intestinal, or isolated intestinal transplants. For two to three years after anti-thymocyte globulin induction, all recipients took tacrolimus and steroids.

Study-level findings and limits: Circulating GvH clones peaking coincided with falling HvG clones soon after transplant. Recipient marrow contained GvH clones, some of which appeared first in ileum or blood.

V and J are TRBV7-6 and TRBJ2-5; TRBD2 matches at 7 bases. This clonotype was sampled from a human donor who was the organ donor for an intestinal transplant. The material sequenced was unstimulated CD4+ T cells sorted from spleen or lymph node cells, taken before transplant. In nucleotides, the CDR3 is TGTGCCAGCAGCTTAGCCCCTCTAGCGGCAGAGACCCAGTACTTC. Protein product: CASSLAPLAAETQYF.